This T cell receptor (beta chain) derives from a study of TIL therapy for anti-PD-1-resistant metastatic lung cancer. In the study overall: Median patient age was about 50, ranging about 38-80 years. Study findings and constraints: This highly selected cohort may not generalize to typical lung cancer patients.

About this clone: The antigen remains undetermined.

Per the germline V gene, CDR1 is GTSNPN and CDR2 is SVGIG (reference sequence). The CDR3 spans 13 residues. V dropped 2 bases and J dropped 8 bases, with 10 bases sitting between them. The libraries were made with immunoSEQ v3. Here immunoSEQ multiplex PCR was the method, and the copy in TCRdb shows in-frame clones only, minus some. Here the sample spans more than 90,000 clones, 50% to 70% being singletons. Noted time point: pre-treatment sample, taken before nivolumab and TIL therapy. Tumor tissue came from excised metastases, mostly pleural nodules or supraclavicular lymph nodes. Sample: tumor tissue, taken at baseline. The receptor was isolated from a person aged 25-85 years with non-small cell lung cancer. The chain joins TRBV30 to TRBJ1-6; possible D gene TRBD1, 5 bases. The DNA of the CDR3 is TGTGCCTGGAGTCTCGAGGGGTATTCACCCCTCCACTTT. Residues: CAWSLEGYSPLHF.